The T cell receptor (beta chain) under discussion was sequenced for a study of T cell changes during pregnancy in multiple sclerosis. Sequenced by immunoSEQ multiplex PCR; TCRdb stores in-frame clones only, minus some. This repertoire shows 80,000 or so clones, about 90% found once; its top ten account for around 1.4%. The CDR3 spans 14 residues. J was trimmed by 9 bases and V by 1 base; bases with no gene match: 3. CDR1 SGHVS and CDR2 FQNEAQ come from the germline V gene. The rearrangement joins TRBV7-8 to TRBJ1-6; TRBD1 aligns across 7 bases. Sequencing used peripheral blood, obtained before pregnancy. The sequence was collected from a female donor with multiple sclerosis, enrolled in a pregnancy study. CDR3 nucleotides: TGTGCCAGCAGCTTAGGGGACAGAATTTCACCCCTCCACTTT. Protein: CASSLGDRISPLHF.